One and the same sample provided the 16 T cell receptor beta chains below, sequenced in a study of T-cell reconstitution after alpha-beta-depleted transplantation in children. TCRbeta library construction was performed incorporating unique molecular identifiers. TCRdb reprocessed the PCR reads with MiXCR, giving one entry per CDR3 protein. The profile shows 150,000 to 200,000 distinct CDR3 sequences, approximately 12% of them singletons. The sequencing used PBMCs, collected before TCRalphabeta/CD19-depleted stem cell transplant. The source of these receptors is a boy aged 2 to 9 with acute myeloid leukemia, due to receive a stem cell transplant.

This clonotype was detected ten times or more. The V and J genes are TRBV10-2 and TRBJ1-2; TRBD1 aligns across 9 bases. Germline assignment: CDR1 WSHSY and CDR2 SAAADI. Losses at the gene ends were 5 bases for V and 5 bases for J; bases not matched to a gene: 6. The CDR3 extends over 14 amino acids. The CDR3, as DNA: TGCGCCAGCAGTCCCGAGACAGGGGGTTATGGCTACACCTTC. Protein sequence: CASSPETGGYGYTF.

The sample holds many counts of this clonotype. At one of its ends the junction is not consistent with the germline gene, which may arise from a read error. The chain employs TRBV7-3 and TRBJ2-7; 12 nucleotides match TRBD2. CDR3 length: 16 amino acids. The germline V gene has CDR1 SGHTA and CDR2 FQGTGA. The CDR3 loop is CASSVTGTSGHYEQYF. CDR3 coding DNA: TGTGCCAGCAGCGTAACCGGGACTAGCGGGCACTACGAGCAGTACTTC. The full variable domain, in which reference TRBV7-3 and TRBJ2-7 provide the parts outside the CDR3, is GAGVSQTPSNKVTEKGKYVELRCDPISGHTALYWYRQSLGQGPEFLIYFQGTGAADDSGLPNDRFFAVRPEGSVSTLKIQRTERGDSAVYLCASSVTGTSGHYEQYFGPGTRLTVT.

This clonotype has a count of ten or more. DNA of the CDR3: TGTGCCAGCAGCCTCAGGGATGAGCAGTACTTC. It yields the protein CASSLRDEQYF. V usage is TRBV7-9 and J usage is TRBJ2-7; maybe TRBD1 (5 bases). The length of the CDR3 is 11 residues. In germline, CDR1 is SEHNR, CDR2 FQNEAQ (reference sequence). V was clipped by 5 bases and J by 7 bases, with 9 bases between them. Drawing the rest from reference TRBV7-9 and TRBJ2-7, the complete variable domain is DTGVSQNPRHKITKRGQNVTFRCDPISEHNRLYWYRQTLGQGPEFLTYFQNEAQLEKSRLLSDRFSAERPKGSFSTLEIQRTEQGDSAMYLCASSLRDEQYFGPGTRLTVT.

In its sample, this clonotype was seen a few times. V usage is TRBV7-3 and J usage is TRBJ2-1; the D is unclear. The CDR3 runs to 13 residues. Trimming took off 4 bases at V and 7 bases at J, with 11 bases between the two ends. Per the germline V gene, CDR1 is SGHTA and CDR2 is FQGTGA. CDR3 DNA sequence: TGTGCCAGCAGCTCGTCGTTGGGGAATGAGCAGTTCTTC. This encodes CASSSSLGNEQFF. Combining the CDR3 with reference TRBV7-3 and TRBJ2-1 gives the whole variable domain GAGVSQTPSNKVTEKGKYVELRCDPISGHTALYWYRQSLGQGPEFLIYFQGTGAADDSGLPNDRFFAVRPEGSVSTLKIQRTERGDSAVYLCASSSSLGNEQFFGPGTRLTVL.

This clonotype was seen at least ten times. The V gene is TRBV5-1, the J gene TRBJ2-1; D remains unclear. Germline-derived CDR1 and CDR2 are SGHRS and YFSETQ. The V end lost 0 bases, the J end lost 0 bases, and 7 bases lay between the germline ends. The CDR3 is 15 amino acids. The CDR3 sequence is CASSLDESSYNEQFF. CDR3 nucleotides: TGCGCCAGCAGCTTGGACGAGAGCTCCTACAATGAGCAGTTCTTC.

This clonotype was detected once. A much larger clone differs from this one at a single base, so this may be a read error. This rearrangement joins TRBV6-1 to TRBJ2-1; 15 nucleotides line up with TRBD2. Germline values: CDR1 MNHNS, CDR2 SASEGT. CDR3 size: 18 residues. Written as DNA, the CDR3 is TGTGCCAGCAGCCACGGACTAGCGGGGGGGCCACCCTACAATGATCAGTTCTTC. The encoded protein is CASSHGLAGGPPYNDQFF.

This clonotype was found many times. The rearrangement uses TRBV5-8 and TRBJ1-6; D is unclear. Germline CDR1 and CDR2: SGHTS and YDEGEE. The length of the CDR3 is 10 residues. V was shortened by 8 bases and J by 14 bases, with 11 bases between the two germline ends. CDR3 bases: TGTGCCAGTCTGGTCGGGGCCCTCCACTTT. Protein sequence: CASLVGALHF.

This clonotype was seen repeatedly, ten times or more. The V gene is TRBV7-2, the J gene TRBJ1-3; D ambiguous. The CDR3 loop spans 14 amino acids. Per germline, CDR1 SGHTA and CDR2 FQGNSA. V was shortened by 5 bases and J by 0 bases, with 8 bases between the two germline ends. CDR3 bases: TGTGCCAGCAGCCCGAGCCTCTCTGGAAACACCATATATTTT. It codes for CASSPSLSGNTIYF.

The table lists this clonotype with many counts. The chain combines TRBV6-8 with TRBJ1-5; D unresolved. The CDR3 totals 14 residues. Germline CDR1 is MNHGY and CDR2 is SAAAGT. The ends were cut back, 7 bases at V and 5 bases at J, with 15 bases in the middle. The CDR3 region is CASIRGRVDQPQHF. As DNA, the CDR3 is TGTGCCAGCATAAGAGGGAGGGTCGATCAGCCCCAGCATTTT.

This clonotype has ten or more counts. The genes are TRBV20-1 and TRBJ2-1; D might be TRBD2 (6 bases). Germline CDR1 DFQATT, CDR2 SNEGSKA (reference sequence). Trimming removed 6 bases at V and 3 bases at J, with 18 bases between. This CDR3 has 15 amino acids. Here the CDR3 reads CSATNRDSSYNEQFF. As DNA, the CDR3 is TGCAGTGCCACAAACCGGGACTCGAGCTACAATGAGCAGTTCTTC.

On this clonotype itself: This may come from a read error, since a much larger clone is one base off. The chain recombines TRBV10-3 with TRBJ2-3, with 9 nucleotides matching TRBD2. Germline V gives CDR1 ENHRY, CDR2 SYGVKD. The CDR3 spans 14 residues. The CDR3 sequence: CAIKAGGVTATQYF. CDR3 DNA: TGTGCCATCAAGGCGGGGGGGGTCACAGCTACGCAGTATTTT.

This clonotype was detected a few times. The chain combines TRBV7-2 with TRBJ2-3; 8 bases map to TRBD2. From germline, CDR1 is SGHTA and CDR2 FQGNSA. This CDR3 is 15 amino acids long. The CDR3 region is CASSGGPGSTDTQYF. The CDR3 DNA follows: TGTGCTTCTTCGGGGGGGCCAGGTAGCACAGATACGCAGTATTTT.

In its sample, this clonotype was seen many times. The genes are TRBV5-1 and TRBJ2-2; D ambiguous. The CDR3 spans 15 residues. Germline CDR1 SGHRS, CDR2 YFSETQ. Deletions cut 10 bases from V and 4 bases from J, with 20 bases between. The CDR3 protein is CAGNNPRLSTGELFF. Here the CDR3 DNA reads TGCGCCGGGAATAACCCGCGTTTGAGCACCGGGGAGCTGTTTTTT. Together with reference TRBV5-1 and TRBJ2-2, the CDR3 gives the full variable domain: KAGVTQTPRYLIKTRGQQVTLSCSPISGHRSVSWYQQTPGQGLQFLFEYFSETQRNKGNFPGRFSGRQFSNSRSEMNVSTLELGDSALYLCAGNNPRLSTGELFFGEGSRLTVL.

This clonotype was found many times. The chain couples TRBV20-1 to TRBJ1-2; tentatively, D is TRBD1 (5 bases). Germline CDR1 DFQATT, CDR2 SNEGSKA (reference sequence). Trimming removed 2 bases at V and 2 bases at J, with 9 bases between. The CDR3 runs to 13 residues. CDR3 nucleotides: TGCAGTGCTAGATCTGGGGACAACTATGGCTACACCTTC. Amino acid sequence: CSARSGDNYGYTF.

This clonotype has at least ten counts. The genes are TRBV20-1 and TRBJ2-7; a possible D gene is TRBD2 (5 bases). CDR3 length equals 13 residues. Trimming left V 6 bases short and J 2 bases short, with 14 bases between. Per the germline V gene, CDR1 is DFQATT and CDR2 is SNEGSKA (reference sequence). CDR3 protein: CSAVPWETYEQYF. The DNA for the CDR3 is TGCAGTGCCGTGCCGTGGGAGACCTACGAGCAGTACTTC.

This clonotype has at least ten counts. The V and J genes are TRBV7-8 and TRBJ2-7; TRBD2 might be the D (5 bases). CDR3 size: 11 residues. The germline CDR1 and CDR2 sequences are SGHVS and FQNEAQ. V gave up 6 bases and J gave up 4 bases, with 7 bases separating them. The CDR3: CASRSGYEQYF. As DNA, the CDR3 is TGTGCCAGCAGAAGCGGATACGAGCAGTACTTC.